This T cell receptor beta chain originates from a study of blood T cell repertoires in COVID-19. Across the study: Acute and convalescent COVID-19 samples came from the United States, Italy and Spain. Sources were T cells, B-cell-depleted T cells, or PBMCs; the material itself was cDNA or gDNA.

A few counts support this clone. In the original processing: It was from reference gene primer amplification that nucleated cell counts were estimated. Measured with immunoSEQ multiplex PCR; TCRdb has only the in-frame clones, and not every one. That table supplies the V and J calls and clone size; D and trimming were determined from the DNA. The sample shows around 46,000 clones, 60% to 80% of them seen only once. The length of the CDR3 is 14 residues. Deletions cut 4 bases from V and 1 base from J, with 8 bases between. Germline assignment: CDR1 SGHNT and CDR2 YENEEA. This sequence joins TRBV11-3 and TRBJ1-5; TRBD1 might be the D (6 bases). The sequenced sample was peripheral blood. This receptor was taken from a human donor with active or convalescent COVID-19. The donor label of this sample is uncertain. CDR3 bases: TGTGCCAGCAGCTCAACAGGGAGCAATCAGCCCCAGCATTTT. Amino acid sequence: CASSSTGSNQPQHF.